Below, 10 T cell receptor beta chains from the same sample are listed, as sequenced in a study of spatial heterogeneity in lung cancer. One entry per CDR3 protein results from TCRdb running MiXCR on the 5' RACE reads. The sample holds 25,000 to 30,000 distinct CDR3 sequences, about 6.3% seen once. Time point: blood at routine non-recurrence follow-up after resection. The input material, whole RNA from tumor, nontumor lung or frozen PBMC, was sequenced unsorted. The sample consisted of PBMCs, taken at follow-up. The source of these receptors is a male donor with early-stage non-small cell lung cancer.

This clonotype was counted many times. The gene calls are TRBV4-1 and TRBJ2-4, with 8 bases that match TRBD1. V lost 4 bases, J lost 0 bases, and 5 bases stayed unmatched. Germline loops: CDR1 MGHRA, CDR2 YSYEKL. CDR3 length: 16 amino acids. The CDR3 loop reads CASSLDGTGAKNIQYF. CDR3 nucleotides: TGCGCCAGCAGCCTCGACGGGACAGGAGCCAAAAACATTCAGTACTTC.

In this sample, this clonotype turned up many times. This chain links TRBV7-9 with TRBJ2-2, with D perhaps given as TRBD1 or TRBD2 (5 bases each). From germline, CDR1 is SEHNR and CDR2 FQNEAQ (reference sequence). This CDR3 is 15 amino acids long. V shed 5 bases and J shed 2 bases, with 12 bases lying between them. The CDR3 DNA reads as TGTGCCAGCAGCAGGGGACCCTTTAACACCGGGGAGCTGTTTTTT. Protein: CASSRGPFNTGELFF.

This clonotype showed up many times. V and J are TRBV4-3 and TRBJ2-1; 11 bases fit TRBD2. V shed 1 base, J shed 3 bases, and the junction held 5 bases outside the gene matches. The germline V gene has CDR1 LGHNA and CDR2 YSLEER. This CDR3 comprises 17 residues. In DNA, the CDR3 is TGCGCCAGCAGCCAAGTAGCGGGAGGGCCAGGCTACAATGAGCAGTTCTTC. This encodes CASSQVAGGPGYNEQFF.

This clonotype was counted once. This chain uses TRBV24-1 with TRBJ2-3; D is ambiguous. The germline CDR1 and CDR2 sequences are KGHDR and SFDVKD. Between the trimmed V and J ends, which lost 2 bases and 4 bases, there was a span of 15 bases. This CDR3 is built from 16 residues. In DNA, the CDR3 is TGTGCCACCAGTGATTCGGGCGGCCGTAGCCCAGATACGCAGTATTTT. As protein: CATSDSGGRSPDTQYF.

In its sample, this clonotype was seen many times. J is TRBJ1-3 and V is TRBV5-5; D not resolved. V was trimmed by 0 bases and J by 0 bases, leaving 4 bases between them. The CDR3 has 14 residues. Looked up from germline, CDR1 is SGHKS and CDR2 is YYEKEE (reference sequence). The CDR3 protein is CASSLGTSGNTIYF. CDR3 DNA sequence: TGTGCCAGCAGCTTGGGGACCTCTGGAAACACCATATATTTT.

CDR3 amino acids: CSAREHVGGQPQHF. The CDR3 coding sequence is TGCAGTGCTAGGGAACATGTTGGGGGTCAGCCCCAGCATTTT. The chain is built from TRBV20-1 and TRBJ1-5; TRBD1 might be the D (5 bases). CDR1 DFQATT and CDR2 SNEGSKA come from the germline V gene (reference sequence). The CDR3 length is 14 residues. The V and J ends lost 3 bases and 6 bases respectively, with 15 bases between them.

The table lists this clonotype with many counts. The CDR3 nucleotides read TGTGCCAGCAGTTACGGACTAGCGGGAGCCACAGATACGCAGTATTTT. Protein: CASSYGLAGATDTQYF. V gene TRBV6-2 or TRBV6-3 combines with J gene TRBJ2-3; 13 nucleotides line up with TRBD2. Unmatched junction bases numbered 1, after V lost 2 bases and J lost 2 bases. Looked up from germline, CDR1 is MNHEY and CDR2 is SVGEGT. The CDR3 consists of 16 residues.

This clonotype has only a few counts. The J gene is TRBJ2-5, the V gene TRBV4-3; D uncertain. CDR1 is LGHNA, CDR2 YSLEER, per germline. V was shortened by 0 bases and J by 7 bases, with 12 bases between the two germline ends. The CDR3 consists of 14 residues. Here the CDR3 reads CASSQDLGSGTQYF. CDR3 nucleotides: TGCGCCAGCAGCCAAGATTTAGGTTCGGGGACCCAGTACTTC.

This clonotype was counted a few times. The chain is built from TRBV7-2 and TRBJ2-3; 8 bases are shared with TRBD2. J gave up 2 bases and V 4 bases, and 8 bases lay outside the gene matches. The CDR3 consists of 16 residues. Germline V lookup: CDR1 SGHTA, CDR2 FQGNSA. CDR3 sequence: CASSSPGGRTTDTQYF. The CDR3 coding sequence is TGTGCCAGCAGCTCGCCCGGCGGGAGGACCACAGATACGCAGTATTTT.

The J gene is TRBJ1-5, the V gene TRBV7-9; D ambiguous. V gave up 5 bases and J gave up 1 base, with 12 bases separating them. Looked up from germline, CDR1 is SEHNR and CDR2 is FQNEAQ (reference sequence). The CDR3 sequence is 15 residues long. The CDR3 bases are TGTGCCAGCAGCCCCCGAGGGTTAAGCAATCAGCCCCAGCATTTT. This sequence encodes CASSPRGLSNQPQHF.